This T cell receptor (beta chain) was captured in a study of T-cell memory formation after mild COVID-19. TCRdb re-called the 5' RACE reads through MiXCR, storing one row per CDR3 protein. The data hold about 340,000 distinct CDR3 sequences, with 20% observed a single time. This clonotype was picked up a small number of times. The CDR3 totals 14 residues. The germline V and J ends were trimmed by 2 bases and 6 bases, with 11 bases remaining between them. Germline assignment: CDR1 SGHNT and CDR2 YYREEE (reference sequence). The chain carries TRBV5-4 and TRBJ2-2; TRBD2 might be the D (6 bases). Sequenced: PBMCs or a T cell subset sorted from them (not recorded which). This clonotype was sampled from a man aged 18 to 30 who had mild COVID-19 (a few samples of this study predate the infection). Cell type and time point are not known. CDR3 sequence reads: CASSFQGGSGELFF. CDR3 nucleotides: TGTGCCAGCAGCTTCCAGGGAGGATCCGGGGAGCTGTTTTTT.